Following are 20 T cell receptor beta chains from one sample sequenced in a study of CD8 T cells in Susac syndrome. When the RNA was reverse transcribed, random hexamers were used with an input of roughly 0.5 to 1 ug. Using its own MiXCR run on the immunoSEQ multiplex PCR reads, TCRdb lists one record per CDR3 protein. The table shows about 240,000 distinct CDR3 sequences, with about 96% occurring only once. Sequencing was done on a sample of CD4+ T cells from PBMCs. The receptors were sampled from a human donor with Susac syndrome.

The chain carries TRBV20-1 and TRBJ2-7; 8 bases align to TRBD2. The CDR3 consists of 12 residues. Germline V CDR1 and CDR2: DFQATT, SNEGSKA (reference sequence). Losses at the gene ends were 6 bases for V and 6 bases for J; bases not matched to a gene: 7. CDR3 in DNA: TGCAGTGCCCGAGCGGGGGATCGCGAGCAGTACTTC. This sequence encodes CSARAGDREQYF.

On this clonotype: At one boundary the junction diverges from the germline segment, which might be a read error. The V and J genes are TRBV6-5 and TRBJ2-7; D unclear. CDR1 and CDR2 (germline): MNHEY, SVGAGI. This CDR3 region has 13 residues. The CDR3 sequence: CASRVSKSFEQYF. CDR3 DNA sequence: TGTGCCAGCCGAGTTAGTAAGTCCTTCGAGCAGTACTTC.

The V gene is TRBV15, the J gene TRBJ2-1; possible D gene TRBD2, 5 bases. In germline, CDR1 is LNHNV, CDR2 YYDKDF (reference sequence). The CDR3 is 18 residues long. Trimming shortened V by 1 base and J by 9 bases, and 25 bases separated the two germline ends. The CDR3 DNA reads TGTGCCACCAGCAGAGGCGAAAGGGCGGACTTACAGTCCGGTGAGCAGTTCTTC. As protein: CATSRGERADLQSGEQFF.

The table lists this clonotype with a count of one. The gene calls are TRBV29-1 and TRBJ2-7; 9 bases line up with TRBD1. With V trimmed by 6 bases and J by 3 bases, 9 bases remained unmatched. The germline CDR1 and CDR2 sequences are SQVTM and ANQGSEA. CDR3 length: 14 amino acids. The DNA for the CDR3 is TGCAGCGTGGGCGGGACAGGGAAAGTCTACGAGCAGTACTTC. It specifies CSVGGTGKVYEQYF.

The rearrangement links TRBV12-3 or TRBV12-4 to TRBJ2-1; TRBD2 matches at 8 bases. CDR3 length: 12 residues. V was pared by 6 bases and J by 7 bases, with 2 bases of the junction left unmatched. The CDR3 reads CASRLAVNEQFF. CDR3 DNA sequence: TGTGCCAGCAGACTAGCGGTGAATGAGCAGTTCTTC.

The chain carries TRBV30 and TRBJ1-1, with D unresolved. The germline V gene has CDR1 GTSNPN and CDR2 SVGIG (reference sequence). V gave up 2 bases and J gave up 1 base, with 5 bases separating them. The CDR3 contains 12 residues. The CDR3 protein is CAWSWGNTEAFF. The CDR3 DNA reads as TGTGCCTGGAGTTGGGGGAACACTGAAGCTTTCTTT.

The V and J genes are TRBV4-1 and TRBJ1-5, with 8 bases matching TRBD1. V lost 3 bases, J lost 3 bases, and 4 bases stayed unmatched. The CDR3 length is 15 residues. Germline CDR1 MGHRA, CDR2 YSYEKL. CDR3 coding DNA: TGCGCCAGCAGCCACGACAGGGGTAACAATCAGCCCCAGCATTTT. Translated: CASSHDRGNNQPQHF.

The chain carries TRBV20-1 and TRBJ2-7, with 15 bases matching TRBD2. CDR3 length: 15 residues. V shed 4 bases and J 6 bases; nucleotides not matched to a gene: 7. Germline V CDR1 and CDR2: DFQATT, SNEGSKA (reference sequence). CDR3 DNA: TGCAGTGCTATCCCCCCGGGACTAGCGGGAGGCGAGCAGTACTTC. The encoded protein is CSAIPPGLAGGEQYF.

The chain employs TRBV4-2 and TRBJ2-3, with D hard to call. CDR1 LGHNA and CDR2 YNFKEQ come from the germline V gene. With 8 bases removed from V and 0 bases from J, the gap between germline ends came to 12 bases. This CDR3 region has 14 residues. The DNA of the CDR3 is TGTGCCAGCGACTCACAATCTAGCACAGATACGCAGTATTTT. Encoded protein: CASDSQSSTDTQYF.

The rearrangement uses TRBV7-9 and TRBJ2-7; TRBD2 might be the D (6 bases). Trimming cost V 2 bases and J 12 bases, with 17 bases left between them. Germline V CDR1 and CDR2: SEHNR, FQNEAQ (reference sequence). This CDR3 comprises 13 residues. The CDR3 DNA sequence: TGTGCCAGCAGCTTACCTGGGACTCCGGGAATGTACTTC. The encoded protein is CASSLPGTPGMYF.

This chain connects TRBV2 to TRBJ2-1; possible D gene TRBD2, 5 bases. Trimming removed 7 bases at V and 4 bases at J, with 14 bases between. CDR1 is SNHLY, CDR2 FYNNEI, per germline. The CDR3 runs to 14 residues. The DNA of the CDR3 is TGTGCCAGCAATGTCGCGACGGGGTACAATGAGCAGTTCTTC. It codes for CASNVATGYNEQFF.

The chain has TRBV7-9 and TRBJ1-5, with D possibly TRBD1 on 6 matching bases. The V end lost 5 bases, the J end lost 1 base, and 12 bases lay between the germline ends. From germline, CDR1 is SEHNR and CDR2 FQNEAQ (reference sequence). The CDR3 is 15 residues long. The CDR3 loop is CASSKTGVSNQPQHF. The DNA for the CDR3 is TGTGCCAGCAGCAAGACAGGAGTGAGCAATCAGCCCCAGCATTTT.

This sequence joins TRBV20-1 and TRBJ1-1; D is uncertain. Germline lookup yields CDR1 DFQATT and CDR2 SNEGSKA (reference sequence). With 1 base removed from V and 5 bases from J, the gap between germline ends came to 17 bases. CDR3 length: 15 amino acids. The CDR3 reads CSARGVEGIGTEAFF. CDR3 DNA: TGCAGTGCTAGAGGCGTCGAGGGTATAGGAACTGAAGCTTTCTTT.

J is TRBJ1-5 and V is TRBV28; D is unclear. Germline CDR1 is MDHEN and CDR2 is SYDVKM. V was clipped by 5 bases and J by 6 bases, with 2 bases between them. CDR3 length: 10 amino acids. The CDR3 DNA follows: TGTGCCAGCAGTCGTCAGCCCCAGCATTTT. Its translation is CASSRQPQHF.

This chain connects TRBV18 to TRBJ1-1; D not resolved. Germline values: CDR1 KGHSH, CDR2 LQKENI. Trimming removed 6 bases at V and 10 bases at J, with 15 bases between. The CDR3 has 12 residues. CDR3 sequence: CASSVPEVRAFF. The CDR3 DNA reads as TGTGCCAGCTCGGTTCCGGAGGTCAGAGCTTTCTTT. Combining the CDR3 with reference TRBV18 and TRBJ1-1 gives the whole variable domain NAGVMQNPRHLVRRRGQEARLRCSPMKGHSHVYWYRQLPEEGLKFMVYLQKENIIDESGMPKERFSAEFPKEGPSILRIQQVVRGDSAAYFCASSVPEVRAFFGQGTRLTVV.

V and J are TRBV11-3 and TRBJ1-2; a possible D gene is TRBD1 (6 bases). CDR3 length equals 13 residues. Germline V lookup: CDR1 SGHNT, CDR2 YENEEA. V was cut by 3 bases and J by 7 bases, with 12 bases left in between. CDR3: CASSLTGGAGYTF. The CDR3 DNA is TGTGCCAGCAGCTTGACGGGGGGGGCTGGCTACACCTTC.

The sample holds one count of this clonotype. The V call is TRBV24-1, the J call TRBJ2-1, with TRBD2 matching over 11 bases. The junction had 6 bases not matched to a gene; V was cut back by 3 bases and J by 3 bases. Germline V gene sequence: CDR1 KGHDR, CDR2 SFDVKD. The CDR3 totals 17 residues. The CDR3 loop reads CATSDAALAGGYNEQFF. DNA of the CDR3: TGTGCCACCAGTGATGCCGCCCTAGCGGGAGGCTACAATGAGCAGTTCTTC.

This chain connects TRBV25-1 to TRBJ1-1; 7 bases are shared with TRBD1. V was clipped by 3 bases and J by 11 bases; unmatched bases: 12. CDR1 and CDR2 (germline): MGHDK, SYGVNS. CDR3 size: 14 residues. CDR3 sequence (DNA): TGTGCCAGCAGTGAGAGGGGGCCTCGTTACGCGGCTTTCTTT. Protein: CASSERGPRYAAFF.

The rearrangement joins TRBV5-1 to TRBJ2-3; D is uncertain. V was clipped by 5 bases and J by 2 bases, with 9 bases between them. The CDR3 totals 13 residues. From germline, CDR1 is SGHRS and CDR2 YFSETQ. The CDR3 protein is CASRPLYTDTQYF. The CDR3 DNA sequence: TGCGCCAGCAGACCCCTCTACACAGATACGCAGTATTTT.

The chain combines TRBV4-1 with TRBJ2-4; D may match TRBD1 or TRBD2 (6 bases each). The CDR3 has 15 residues. Germline V gene sequence: CDR1 MGHRA, CDR2 YSYEKL. Trimming pared 4 bases from V and 7 bases from J, leaving 17 bases between. The CDR3 here is CASSRGRGGWNIQYF. Written as DNA, the CDR3 is TGCGCCAGCAGCCGGGGCAGGGGAGGCTGGAACATTCAGTACTTC.